A selection of T cell receptor beta chains follows, all from one sample in a study of human T cells and chemical hapten exposure. One entry per CDR3 protein results from TCRdb running MiXCR on the RACE reads. Of about 120,000 distinct CDR3 sequences in the sample, around 11% were seen once. This material consisted of whole blood, taken in connection with sensitization to the hapten diphenylcyclopropenone (DPC). Source of these receptors: a woman between 50 and 59 years old with alopecia areata. Some clones in this sample may be carry-over from other donors' samples. CDR3s leave out the opening cysteine and the closing phenylalanine or tryptophan. Expanded clones are given a class, and other clones once, few, many or no size at all.

v_gene	j_gene	abundance	len	CDR3aa
TRBV7-8	TRBJ1-3	few	14	ASSLDRGHSGNTIY
TRBV29-1	TRBJ2-5	many	11	SVEPQNQETQY
TRBV3-1	TRBJ2-7	few	12	ASSHSTSSYEQY
TRBV6-5	TRBJ2-6	many	14	ASSTGGGSGANVLT
TRBV7-2	TRBJ1-2	few	10	ASSLPDRTYT
TRBV4-1	TRBJ2-3	few	13	ASSKGHRPDYTQY
TRBV4-2	TRBJ1-5	.	12	ASSQSHWEQPQH
TRBV28	TRBJ2-4	many	12	ASTSRGRRDIQY
TRBV7-2	TRBJ1-1	.	11	ASSDGTSTEAF
TRBV7-2	TRBJ2-3	many	13	ASSPEYDSTDTQY
TRBV28	TRBJ2-3	.	14	ASSLLDRGITDTQY
TRBV24-1	TRBJ2-5	few	13	ATSDIGTAQETQY
TRBV7-2	TRBJ2-1	.	10	ASSSIYNEQF
TRBV7-8	TRBJ1-3	.	13	ASSLSGGSGNTIY
TRBV7-8	TRBJ2-5	.	12	ASSFPKRGETQY
TRBV20-1	TRBJ2-5	.	10	SAQILGETQY
TRBV9	TRBJ1-1	.	15	ASSVGGVGSKGTEAF
TRBV7-9	TRBJ2-5	.	12	ASSPDRAQETQY
TRBV20-1	TRBJ1-1	.	10	SAQIGGAEAF
TRBV10-1	TRBJ2-3	.	15	ASSEDLAGLSTDTQY
TRBV2	TRBJ1-4	few	13	ASSEFGQHNEKLF
TRBV14	TRBJ2-1	.	16	ASSQAMTSGRPYNEQF
TRBV6-5	TRBJ1-2	.	12	ASKEGQASDGYT
TRBV5-1	TRBJ2-1	.	12	ASSSDYFYNEQF
TRBV4-2	TRBJ1-2	few	12	ASSQETGYYGYT
TRBV20-1	TRBJ2-1	few	13	SASGGGAWDNEQF
TRBV6-5	TRBJ2-5	.	14	ASRPQGMVRQETQY
TRBV29-1	TRBJ1-5	few	13	SVAQDRDKHQPQH
TRBV20-1	TRBJ1-3	.	14	SARGWTESSGNTIY
TRBV3-1	TRBJ1-1	few	11	ASSQGLGSEAF
TRBV5-1	TRBJ2-5	few	13	ASSLGPSSQETQY
TRBV20-1	TRBJ1-2	many	10	SAPTGGHGYT
TRBV5-6	TRBJ1-2	.	12	ASSAGTTTYGYT
TRBV27	TRBJ1-1	.	13	ASSPIRGLNTEAF
TRBV12-3/TRBV12-4	TRBJ2-7	few	13	ASSLDPRSSYEQY
TRBV5-1	TRBJ1-1	many	12	ASSLPGAGTEAF
TRBV12-3/TRBV12-4	TRBJ2-3	few	9	ASSWGTTQY
TRBV28	TRBJ1-5	.	15	ASSQEQGAGSNQPQH
TRBV7-2	TRBJ2-2	.	14	ARLQSGHLNTGELF
TRBV13	TRBJ1-1	.	11	ASSLDRGAEAF
TRBV29-1	TRBJ1-5	few	12	SVGGQGTRQPQH
TRBV20-1	TRBJ2-1	.	13	SAREQAGALNEQF
TRBV6-5	TRBJ2-5	few	17	ASPPPTLAGGNSEETQY
TRBV10-2	TRBJ1-5	few	11	ASTGGEEQPQH
TRBV4-2	TRBJ2-3	many	11	ASSLGGADTQY
TRBV9	TRBJ2-7	.	12	ASSAGQRDDEQY
TRBV7-9	TRBJ2-5	.	9	ASSSSETQY
TRBV28	TRBJ1-6	.	12	ASSLPKHNSPLH